The 20 T cell receptor beta chains given below trace back to one sample, sequenced in a study of cytomegalovirus exposure and HLA in healthy donors. The PCR had 60 Vbeta and 13 Jbeta primers. The protocol was immunoSEQ multiplex PCR, while the TCRdb copy is restricted to in-frame clones and leaves out a portion. This table has around 160,000 clones, roughly 80% appearing once. Sequences were obtained from PBMCs. The receptor source for this set is a male donor in good health and CMV-seropositive.

The rearrangement joins TRBV27 to TRBJ2-3; the D is unclear. The V end was cut by 2 bases, the J end by 2 bases, with 5 bases between. Germline assignment: CDR1 MNHEY and CDR2 SMNVEV (reference sequence). CDR3 length: 13 residues. The CDR3 reads CASSLMATDTQYF. The CDR3 nucleotides read TGTGCCAGCAGTTTAATGGCCACAGATACGCAGTATTTT.

The V gene is TRBV6-5, the J gene TRBJ1-5, with TRBD1 identical over 7 bases. The germline gives CDR1 MNHEY, CDR2 SVGAGI. Unmatched junction bases numbered 8, after V lost 6 bases and J lost 6 bases. The CDR3 is 14 residues long. The CDR3 DNA reads TGTGCCAGCAGCATCGGGACAGCATCTCAGCCCCAGCATTTT. Protein sequence: CASSIGTASQPQHF.

This clone was picked up one time. The chain couples TRBV6-1 to TRBJ2-7; possible D gene TRBD1, 6 bases. This CDR3 region has 15 residues. CDR1 is MNHNS, CDR2 SASEGT, per germline. The V end lost 5 bases, the J end lost 0 bases, and 14 bases lay between the germline ends. CDR3 nucleotides: TGTGCCAGCAGTCTTAGCCCGGACAGCTCCTACGAGCAGTACTTC. Residues: CASSLSPDSSYEQYF.

The CDR3 is CASRGLTGRNTEAFF. The CDR3 DNA sequence: TGTGCCAGCAGGGGACTGACGGGACGCAACACTGAAGCTTTCTTT. The chain couples TRBV6-5 to TRBJ1-1, with D maybe TRBD1 (5 bases). CDR3 length: 15 amino acids. V was trimmed by 6 bases and J by 2 bases, leaving 16 bases between them. Germline V gene data show CDR1 as MNHEY and CDR2 as SVGAGI.

The rearrangement links TRBV28 to TRBJ1-1, with a weak D call TRBD1 (6 bases). V dropped 7 bases and J dropped 5 bases, with 8 bases sitting between them. CDR1 is MDHEN, CDR2 SYDVKM, per germline. CDR3 size: 11 residues. In nucleotides, the CDR3 is TGTGCCAGCATAGGGGGTACTGAAGCTTTCTTT. Translating gives CASIGGTEAFF.

This clone was counted a few times. The rearrangement joins TRBV9 to TRBJ1-3; TRBD1 matches 7 bases. The CDR3 has 14 amino acids. Trimming cost V 2 bases and J 4 bases; bases outside gene matches: 3. From germline, CDR1 is SGDLS and CDR2 YYNGEE. CDR3 in amino acids: CASSVTGVGNTIYF. CDR3 sequence (DNA): TGTGCCAGCAGCGTCACAGGGGTAGGAAACACCATATATTTT. Based on the CDR3 plus reference TRBV9 and TRBJ1-3, the full variable domain is DSGVTQTPKHLITATGQRVTLRCSPRSGDLSVYWYQQSLDQGLQFLIQYYNGEERAKGNILERFSAQQFPDLHSELNLSSLELGDSALYFCASSVTGVGNTIYFGEGSWLTVV.

The chain links TRBV5-4 to TRBJ2-2; 9 positions agree with TRBD1. The V and J ends lost 4 bases and 4 bases, in that order; junction bases with no gene match: 17. The CDR3 extends over 19 amino acids. Germline V gene data show CDR1 as SGHNT and CDR2 as YYREEE (reference sequence). The CDR3 nucleotides are TGTGCCAGCAGCCCAAGGGACAGGGTGATAATCGAGGGCACCGGGGAGCTGTTTTTT. Translation: CASSPRDRVIIEGTGELFF.

To note about this clone: A junction end diverges from the germline sequence, so it may reflect a read error. The chain employs TRBV30 and TRBJ2-4, with TRBD1 matching over 8 bases. The CDR3 loop spans 14 amino acids. CDR1 is GTSNPN and CDR2 is SVGIG in the germline V gene (reference sequence). In DNA, the CDR3 is TGTGCCTGGAGTGTAGGACAGGGACGAAACAGTCAGTACTTC. It specifies CAWSVGQGRNSQYF.

The rearrangement uses TRBV7-9 and TRBJ2-5; the match to TRBD1 covers 8 bases. J gave up 5 bases and V 4 bases, and 6 bases lay outside the gene matches. From germline, CDR1 is SEHNR and CDR2 FQNEAQ (reference sequence). CDR3 length equals 14 residues. The CDR3 DNA follows: TGTGCCAGCAGCTCAGGACAGGGTACGGAGACCCAGTACTTC. Its translation is CASSSGQGTETQYF. The full variable domain, rest sourced from reference TRBV7-9 and TRBJ2-5, is DTGVSQNPRHKITKRGQNVTFRCDPISEHNRLYWYRQTLGQGPEFLTYFQNEAQLEKSRLLSDRFSAERPKGSFSTLEIQRTEQGDSAMYLCASSSGQGTETQYFGPGTRLLVL.

This clone was counted a single time. One end of the junction fails to match germline, which may point to a read error. The chain couples TRBV15 to TRBJ2-3; perhaps TRBD2 as D (5 bases). Per germline, CDR1 LNHNV and CDR2 YYDKDF (reference sequence). The CDR3 is 15 amino acids. CDR3 in DNA: TGTACCACCAGCAGTCCAGCGGTTAGCACAGATACGCAGTATTTT. Amino acids: CTTSSPAVSTDTQYF.

The chain joins TRBV27 to TRBJ1-4, with TRBD1 identical over 9 bases. The length of the CDR3 is 14 residues. V was pared by 4 bases and J by 4 bases, with 1 base of the junction left unmatched. Germline V gives CDR1 MNHEY, CDR2 SMNVEV (reference sequence). The CDR3 spells CASSSGQGNEKLFF. The CDR3 nucleotides read TGTGCCAGCAGTTCGGGACAGGGTAATGAAAAACTGTTTTTT.

The chain recombines TRBV5-1 with TRBJ2-4; a weak D match, TRBD1 (6 bases). CDR1 is SGHRS and CDR2 is YFSETQ in the germline V gene. The CDR3 loop spans 15 amino acids. Between the trimmed V and J ends, which lost 7 bases and 0 bases, there was a span of 14 bases. CDR3 loop: CASRGGAEAKNIQYF. The CDR3 region has the DNA TGCGCCAGCCGAGGGGGAGCGGAAGCCAAAAACATTCAGTACTTC.

This chain connects TRBV5-4 to TRBJ2-1, with D possibly being TRBD2 (5 bases). V gave up 2 bases and J gave up 5 bases, with 8 bases separating them. Germline CDR1 reads SGHNT; CDR2 reads YYREEE (reference sequence). This CDR3 spans 13 amino acids. The CDR3 loop reads CASSFGVHNEQFF. The CDR3 DNA follows: TGTGCCAGCAGCTTCGGGGTCCACAATGAGCAGTTCTTC.

V gene TRBV9 combines with J gene TRBJ1-1, with D hard to call. CDR3 size: 13 residues. Between the trimmed V and J ends, which lost 4 bases and 3 bases, there was a span of 10 bases. CDR1 and CDR2 from the germline V gene are SGDLS and YYNGEE. CDR3 sequence (DNA): TGTGCCAGCAGCTCCCCCCGGGACACTGAAGCTTTCTTT. It is translated as CASSSPRDTEAFF. Looking up the rest from reference TRBV9 and TRBJ1-1 gives the full variable domain: DSGVTQTPKHLITATGQRVTLRCSPRSGDLSVYWYQQSLDQGLQFLIQYYNGEERAKGNILERFSAQQFPDLHSELNLSSLELGDSALYFCASSSPRDTEAFFGQGTRLTVV.

The chain couples TRBV30 to TRBJ1-5, with D perhaps TRBD1 (5 bases). The CDR3 sequence is 16 residues long. Per the germline V gene, CDR1 is GTSNPN and CDR2 is SVGIG (reference sequence). Trimming took off 1 base at V and 0 bases at J, with 13 bases between the two ends. CDR3 amino acids: CAWSAVGVGSNQPQHF. The CDR3 DNA reads TGTGCCTGGAGTGCTGTAGGGGTGGGTAGCAATCAGCCCCAGCATTTT. Combining the CDR3 with reference TRBV30 and TRBJ1-5 gives the whole variable domain SQTIHQWPATLVQPVGSPLSLECTVEGTSNPNLYWYRQAAGRGLQLLFYSVGIGQISSEVPQNLSASRPQDRQFILSSKKLLLSDSGFYLCAWSAVGVGSNQPQHFGDGTRLSIL.

The chain links TRBV7-2 to TRBJ1-2, with D possibly being TRBD1 (5 bases). The germline gives CDR1 SGHTA, CDR2 FQGNSA. The V end lost 3 bases, the J end lost 6 bases, and 17 bases lay between the germline ends. The CDR3 has 15 residues. The CDR3 sequence is CASSFFQGGTHGYTF. The CDR3 DNA sequence: TGTGCCAGCAGCTTTTTCCAGGGAGGGACTCATGGCTACACCTTC.

V gene TRBV6-5 combines with J gene TRBJ2-2, with D maybe TRBD2 (5 bases). The CDR3 sequence is 16 residues long. The V gene's germline CDR1 is MNHEY and CDR2 SVGAGI. V was cut by 0 bases and J by 3 bases, with 11 bases left in between. The CDR3 bases are TGTGCCAGCAGTTACTCGAGAGGGAGTTACACCGGGGAGCTGTTTTTT. Translation: CASSYSRGSYTGELFF.

In DNA, the CDR3 is TGTGCCATCAGTGTTAGTAGCGAGCAGTACTTC. Amino acids: CAISVSSEQYF. This chain connects TRBV10-3 to TRBJ2-7; D is unclear. Deletions cut 4 bases from V and 6 bases from J, with 7 bases between. CDR1 ENHRY and CDR2 SYGVKD come from the germline V gene. CDR3 length: 11 amino acids.

This clone was observed a handful of times. The rearrangement joins TRBV6-5 to TRBJ1-1, with a weak D call TRBD1 (5 bases). V dropped 2 bases and J dropped 7 bases, with 11 bases sitting between them. CDR3 size: 13 residues. CDR1 and CDR2 from the germline V gene are MNHEY and SVGAGI. This chain's CDR3 is CASSYLNRLEAFF. The DNA for the CDR3 is TGTGCCAGCAGTTACCTAAACAGGCTTGAAGCTTTCTTT.

V gene TRBV9 combines with J gene TRBJ1-1; D possibly corresponds to TRBD1 (6 bases). In germline, CDR1 is SGDLS, CDR2 YYNGEE. The V end lost 2 bases, the J end lost 0 bases, and 8 bases lay between the germline ends. CDR3 length equals 14 residues. CDR3 sequence reads: CASSVQGMNTEAFF. Here the CDR3 DNA reads TGTGCCAGCAGCGTTCAGGGGATGAACACTGAAGCTTTCTTT.